This T cell receptor beta chain came from a study of cytomegalovirus exposure and HLA in healthy donors. Looking at the study overall: The 90 to 150 validation repertoires used a platform that matched the one used for the approximately 670 first-cohort repertoires, as a later analysis reported.

Concerning this clone: The antigen is undetermined.

V was cut by 1 base and J by 7 bases, with 13 bases left in between. The CDR3 length is 14 residues. Germline CDR1 and CDR2: SGDLS and YYNGEE. Study-wide results and limits: Usually a TCR sequence was rare, but some public TCRs were found in many donors.

Clones were sequenced by immunoSEQ multiplex PCR, and TCRdb holds only the in-frame ones, with some missing. Among 150,000 to 200,000 clones listed, approximately 81% were seen once. It was the approximately 120-subject validation cohort, separate from the roughly 700-subject first cohort, to which the donors belonged. V is TRBV9 and J is TRBJ2-3, with D tentatively TRBD2 (5 bases). The sample consisted of PBMCs. The source of this sequence is a man aged 30 to 39 in good health and CMV-seropositive. The CDR3 region has the DNA TGTGCCAGCAGCGTAACGGTCGGGGAGTATACGCAGTATTTT. Its protein is CASSVTVGEYTQYF.